This T cell receptor beta chain was documented in a study of OX40 agonist ivuxolimab in advanced cancers. The wider study: Patients were given ivuxolimab, an antibody that agonizes OX40 (CD134). Patients in the trial were receiving intravenous ivuxolimab every 2 weeks, at doses of 0.01 to 10 mg/kg. One hepatocellular carcinoma and a couple of cutaneous melanoma patients partially responded.

Assay used: immunoSEQ multiplex PCR; TCRdb lists only in-frame clones, some missing. The sample yields roughly 87,000 clones, about 89% seen once. A word on this clone: What it binds is unknown.

Study-level findings and limits: In the 0.1 to 3.0 mg/kg range, CD4+ and CD8+ blood T cells had expanded clonally by week 6.

The V segment lost 4 bases and the J segment 2 bases; nucleotides outside the gene matches: 6. This CDR3 is built from 17 residues. Germline V gene data show CDR1 as SGDLS and CDR2 as YYNGEE. Sequenced material: CD4+ or CD8+ T cells sorted from blood, taken in a trial of the OX40 agonist ivuxolimab. The chain has TRBV9 and TRBJ2-3; 14 nucleotides align to TRBD2. The TCR sequence derives from an adult with an advanced solid tumor such as melanoma, head and neck, liver or kidney cancer. CDR3 coding DNA: TGTGCCAGCAGCCCTATGACTAGCGGGGGGGTCACAGATACGCAGTATTTT. Protein: CASSPMTSGGVTDTQYF.